This T cell receptor (beta chain) was documented in a study of response to subunit inactivated influenza vaccine listed by TCRdb under 2018. Concerning the study at large: Deep quantitative profiling of the T cell receptor repertoire was used in the study to follow responses to a trivalent subunit inactivated influenza vaccine.

Including the terminal cysteine and phenylalanine, the CDR3 comprises 16 residues. Only CDR3 DNA is held: 48 bases, read in frame from base 1. The germline V gene provides CDR1 SGHRS and CDR2 YFSETQ. Study-level results and caveats: It was suggested by the authors that each seasonal influenza vaccination may recruit only a limited number of new T cells.

Turning to this clonotype: Which antigen it targets is not known. One end of the junction fails to match germline, which may point to a read error.

Libraries were built with RT-PCR. Instrument used: Illumina HiSeq 2500. Using fastp trimming at Q25 and MiXCR clonotype assembly, TCRdb reanalyzed the public sequencing data and kept in-frame beta chains. Rows merge per CDR3 protein into single entries with the most common DNA and genes. Recorded for this sample are 500,000 to 600,000 distinct CDR3 sequences; 11% of them occurred a single time. The ten largest clonotypes hold 9.5% to 11% of the sample. The same sample was also used in a study of T cells expressing NK-cell markers. The second study's paper adds: TCR beta cDNA libraries were prepared using 5'RACE template switching, which introduced a universal primer site and unique molecular identifiers. Three sorted T-cell subsets (CD3+CD56+NKG2C+, CD3+CD56+NKG2C- and CD3+CD56-NKG2C+) from several donors had their TCR beta-chain repertoires profiled. Among the eight sequenced donors, seven were HCMV-seropositive and one was HCMV-seronegative. To restrict sorting to alphabetaTCR-expressing T cells, an anti-gammadeltaTCR antibody was added in several experiments. In about 6 donors, the dominant CD3+CD56+NKG2C+ clonotypes were found to rank among the top 10 CD8+ clonotypes and to make up roughly 1.0-8% of CD8+ T cells. Those dominant clonotypes were again the most abundant among CD3+CD56-NKG2C+ cells in a handful of donors, at about 28.3-60.1%. Whether the expanded NKG2C-expressing T cell clones were specific for HCMV antigens remained unclear. The eight sequenced donors were randomly selected healthy volunteers, three men and five women. To determine HCMV serostatus, a commercial ELISA kit was used to detect HCMV-specific IgG in serum. Peripheral blood mononuclear cells were isolated from blood by Ficoll density gradient centrifugation. Bulk peripheral blood T-cell repertoires were additionally sequenced from unsorted PBMC for several donors. cDNA synthesis was primed from the TCR beta constant segment, followed by two successive PCR amplification steps. Sequencing of the libraries produced 2 x 150 bp reads on Illumina HiSeq 2000/2500, MiSeq or NextSeq. MIGEC handled demultiplexing of the reads and grouping by UMI, while MiTCR was used to assemble and quantify clonotypes. To remove erroneous sequences, TCR cDNA sequences were retained only when supported by two or more reads. The tcR package was used for downstream repertoire analysis, with clonotypes matched between fractions based on CDR3 nucleotide sequence plus V segment. Antigen specificity was annotated against VDJdb with VDJmatch, allowing one amino acid substitution in CDR3.

The chain is assembled from TRBV5-1 and TRBJ2-3; 11 central nucleotides agree with TRBD2. This sequence was found in a man aged 50-59 years who received an inactivated influenza vaccine. Donor details come from another sample of the same person, matched by shared clones. Here the sequenced sample was PBMCs from blood, taken on the day of vaccination. The base sequence is TGCGCCAGCAGCTTACGACTAGCGGGGAGCATAGATACGCAGTATTTT. Translated, this is CASSLRLAGSIDTQYF.